This is a list of T cell receptor beta chains from one sample in a study of blood T cell repertoires in COVID-19. Sequencing was performed with immunoSEQ multiplex PCR; in TCRdb, only in-frame clones are kept and a portion is missing. Of around 63,000 clones detected, 80% appear once; the ten largest clones hold roughly 6.7%. The sample taken for sequencing was peripheral blood. Every receptor here comes from a man in his 60s with acute or convalescent COVID-19. Each CDR3 is given with its conserved first and last residue. Fields, in order: V gene, J gene, D gene, clone size, CDR3 DNA, CDR3 protein. D genes are given only for firm matches. Part of the rows lack a size; the others show once, few, many or a class for expanded clones.

>TRBV29-1|TRBJ2-6|.|.
TGCAGCGTAAACACCGCCTCTGGGGCCAACGTCCTGACTTTC
CSVNTASGANVLTF
>TRBV5-4|TRBJ2-2|.|.
TGTGCCAGCAGCTCAGGGGGGTCTAGGACCGGGGAGCTGTTTTTT
CASSSGGSRTGELFF
>TRBV11-1|TRBJ2-6|.|.
TGTGCCAGCAGCCCCGCGTCGTCTGGGGCCAACGTCCTGACTTTC
CASSPASSGANVLTF
>TRBV29-1|TRBJ1-5|.|many
TGCAGCGTTGAAGGGGCTGCCAATCAGCCCCAGCATTTT
CSVEGAANQPQHF
>TRBV11-3|TRBJ2-5|.|.
TGTGCCAGCAGCTCCGGACTAGGGGGTCGAGAGACCCAGTACTTC
CASSSGLGGRETQYF
>TRBV11-3|TRBJ1-1|.|.
TGTGCCAGCAGCTTAGATGGGGGGGAAGCTTTCTTT
CASSLDGGEAFF
>TRBV5-4|TRBJ1-1|.|.
TGTGCCAGCAGCTTGGATTCATCCAGTGAAGCTTTCTTT
CASSLDSSSEAFF
>TRBV10-2|TRBJ1-1|.|.
TGCGCCGCCGGGGGAGCTTTCTTT
CAAGGAFF
>TRBV18|TRBJ2-1|TRBD2|once
TGTGCCAGCTCACCACCGGGAGGGGAGGTCAATGAGCAGTTCTTC
CASSPPGGEVNEQFF
>TRBV6-6|TRBJ2-7|TRBD1|.
TGTGCCAGCAGTTACGGGTTACAGGGGTTGGACGAGCAGTACTTC
CASSYGLQGLDEQYF
>TRBV6-5|TRBJ2-2|.|.
TGTGCCAGCACCCCCAAAGGGGACACCGGGGAGCTGTTTTTT
CASTPKGDTGELFF
>TRBV11-3|TRBJ2-7|.|.
TGTGCCAGCAGGCCACCCCAGGGAACTAACTACGAGCAGTACTTC
CASRPPQGTNYEQYF
>TRBV5-5|TRBJ1-5|TRBD1|.
TGTGCCAGCAGACCCGGACAGGGCAATCAGCCCCAGCATTTT
CASRPGQGNQPQHF
>TRBV29-1|TRBJ1-4|.|.
TGCAGCGTTGAAGAAACGCAGGGAAAACTGTTTTTT
CSVEETQGKLFF
>TRBV5-4|TRBJ2-5|.|.
TGTGCCAGCAGCTTGGGTGGCAGACAAGAGACCCAGTACTTC
CASSLGGRQETQYF
>TRBV4-1|TRBJ2-3|TRBD2|.
TGCGCCAGCAGCCAAGACCCGACTAGCGGAGTCACAGATACGCAGTATTTT
CASSQDPTSGVTDTQYF
>TRBV7-2|TRBJ1-5|.|once
TGTGCCAGCGCAGGGTTCAATCAGCCCCAGCATTTT
CASAGFNQPQHF
>TRBV7-9|TRBJ2-7|.|once
TGTGCCAGCAGCTTAAACAGCTACGAGCAGTACTTC
CASSLNSYEQYF
>TRBV28|TRBJ2-7|.|.
TGTGCCAGCAGCCCCCCGGGGGATAGCTCCTACGAGCAGTACTTC
CASSPPGDSSYEQYF
>TRBV7-6|TRBJ2-2|.|.
TGTGCCAGCAGCTTAGGAGGGAAGTCGACCACCGGGGAGCTGTTTTTT
CASSLGGKSTTGELFF
>TRBV5-6|TRBJ1-2|.|.
TGTGCCAGCAGCTTGGGTTCGGACTATGGCTACACCTTC
CASSLGSDYGYTF
>TRBV5-8|TRBJ1-3|.|.
TGTGCCAGCAGTCTGGTGCGCACCATATATTTT
CASSLVRTIYF
>TRBV6-1|TRBJ2-7|.|once
TGTGCCAGCAAGCCCGATTCCTACGAGCAGTACTTC
CASKPDSYEQYF
>TRBV5-4|TRBJ2-1|.|.
TGTGCCAGCAGCCCCCCCGGTCAGGGCTACAATGAGCAGTTCTTC
CASSPPGQGYNEQFF
>TRBV6-5|TRBJ1-2|.|.
TGTGCCAGCAGAACCTACCGTGTTGACTATGGCTACACCTTC
CASRTYRVDYGYTF
>TRBV2|TRBJ2-7|TRBD1|.
TGTGCCAGCACCTGGGACAGTTCCTACGAGCAGTACTTC
CASTWDSSYEQYF
>TRBV24-1|TRBJ1-5|.|.
TGTGCCACCAGTTCGGGGAAACAGCCCCAGCATTTT
CATSSGKQPQHF
>TRBV27|TRBJ1-5|.|.
TGTGCCAGCAGTTTAAGTGGGCTTCAGCCCCAGCATTTT
CASSLSGLQPQHF
>TRBV6-5|TRBJ2-7|TRBD2|.
TGTGCCAGCACCCCCCGCGGGGGAGTAAACGAGCAGTACTTC
CASTPRGGVNEQYF
>TRBV4-1|TRBJ2-3|TRBD1|.
TGCGCCAGCAGCCTAGACAGGGGATCTAGCACAGATACGCAGTATTTT
CASSLDRGSSTDTQYF
>TRBV9|TRBJ1-5|TRBD1|.
TGTGCCAGCAGCGCCACAGGGACAGGCAATCAGCCCCAGCATTTT
CASSATGTGNQPQHF
>TRBV2|TRBJ2-1|TRBD2|once
TGTGCAAACCAGCGGGGGTCCCACAATGAGCAGTTCTTC
CANQRGSHNEQFF
>TRBV24-1|TRBJ2-1|TRBD1|.
TGTGCCACCAGTGACTCCCCCGGGACAGGGGGCCCGGAGCAGTTCTTC
CATSDSPGTGGPEQFF
>TRBV19|TRBJ1-6|TRBD1|.
TGTGCCAGTACTTACGACAGGGGAAAATCACCCCTCCACTTT
CASTYDRGKSPLHF